Following are 18 T cell receptor beta chains from one sample sequenced in a study of blood T cells in healthy people across ages. A sample-barcoded 5' primer and a J-beta primer mix were used in a second PCR of about 7 to 12 cycles. MiXCR was run by TCRdb on the 5' RACE reads, yielding one entry per CDR3 protein. The sample has about 1 million distinct CDR3 sequences, around 27% seen once. This same sample was also part of a study on T cells of mothers and their children.

The sequenced sample was blood. Receptor source: a girl aged 2-10 years in good health.

In its sample, this clonotype was seen a few times. The chain is built from TRBV7-2 and TRBJ1-2; D is undetermined. CDR3 length: 14 residues. The V end lost 2 bases, the J end lost 8 bases, and 15 bases lay between the germline ends. Germline CDR1 and CDR2: SGHTA and FQGNSA. CDR3 bases: TGTGCCAGCAGCTTACGGGCCTCAGAGGGCGGCTACACCTTC. It codes for CASSLRASEGGYTF.

The CDR3 DNA sequence: TGTGCCAGCAGTACCGGACAGATCGGGGGAGCCGAGCAGTACTTC. This encodes CASSTGQIGGAEQYF. The chain links TRBV28 to TRBJ2-5, with D perhaps assigned TRBD1 or TRBD2 (6 bases each). Gene TRBJ2-7 matches the end of the DNA better, so the J call may be wrong. The length of the CDR3 is 15 residues. Looked up from germline, CDR1 is MDHEN and CDR2 is SYDVKM.

The J gene is TRBJ2-3, the V gene TRBV3-1; 8 bases align to TRBD2. The J segment lost 3 bases and the V segment lost 2 bases, leaving 7 bases of the junction unmatched. CDR1 is LGHDT and CDR2 is YNNKEL in the germline V gene (reference sequence). This CDR3 comprises 16 residues. The CDR3 here is CASSQKVGLGTDTQYF. As DNA, the CDR3 is TGTGCCAGCAGCCAAAAAGTGGGACTAGGAACAGATACGCAGTATTTT.

The table lists this clonotype with a count of one. DNA of the CDR3: TGTGCCAGCAGCTTAAAGGGACAGGGGTACGAAAAACTGTTTTTT. As protein: CASSLKGQGYEKLFF. V gene TRBV7-2 combines with J gene TRBJ1-4; the match to TRBD1 covers 10 bases. With V trimmed by 2 bases and J by 8 bases, 5 bases remained unmatched. The CDR3 covers 15 residues. From germline, CDR1 is SGHTA and CDR2 FQGNSA.

The chain employs TRBV12-3 or TRBV12-4 and TRBJ2-1; D is possibly TRBD2 (5 bases). V was trimmed by 3 bases and J by 8 bases, leaving 20 bases between them. CDR3 length: 16 residues. CDR3: CASSLWLASLNDEQFF. The CDR3 DNA sequence: TGTGCCAGCAGTTTGTGGTTAGCGTCCCTAAACGATGAGCAGTTCTTC.

This sequence joins TRBV12-3 or TRBV12-4 and TRBJ2-3, with 8 bases fitting TRBD2. With V trimmed by 7 bases and J by 3 bases, 6 bases remained unmatched. This CDR3 spans 14 amino acids. CDR3 protein: CASTTGLETDTQYF. The DNA for the CDR3 is TGTGCCAGCACCACGGGACTAGAGACAGATACGCAGTATTTT.

On this clonotype: Compared with germline, one end of the junction differs, possibly owing to a read error. The V gene is TRBV27, the J gene TRBJ1-2, with D perhaps TRBD1 (6 bases). CDR3 length: 14 amino acids. CDR1 and CDR2 (germline): MNHEY, SMNVEV (reference sequence). The CDR3 coding sequence is TGTGCCTGCAGTACAGGGACTGCTAACTATGGCTACACCTTC. This encodes CACSTGTANYGYTF.

The chain carries TRBV9 and TRBJ1-1; D is possibly TRBD1 (5 bases). V lost 3 bases, J lost 4 bases, and 16 bases lay in between. In germline, CDR1 is SGDLS, CDR2 YYNGEE. CDR3 size: 15 residues. Here the CDR3 DNA reads TGTGCCAGCAGCGAGGGGCCAGGGTTGATCACTGAAGCTTTCTTT. Protein sequence: CASSEGPGLITEAFF.

The J gene is TRBJ2-5, the V gene TRBV13; D gene ambiguous. The J call is uncertain, as TRBJ2-7 better fits the DNA end. The CDR3 is made up of 15 amino acids. Germline V CDR1 and CDR2: PRHDT, FYEKMQ (reference sequence). The CDR3: CASSSDLNKPYEQYF. The CDR3 DNA is TGTGCCAGCAGCTCGGACCTCAATAAACCCTACGAGCAGTACTTC.

The chain has TRBV28 and TRBJ2-1; D unclear. Germline CDR1 is MDHEN and CDR2 is SYDVKM. The CDR3 runs 14 residues. V lost 8 bases to trimming and J lost 4 bases, with 15 bases between them. This CDR3 reads CASQSALYYNEQFF. The CDR3 bases are TGTGCCAGCCAGAGCGCGTTATATTACAATGAGCAGTTCTTC.

This clonotype was counted between two and nine times. The chain links TRBV7-2 to TRBJ1-5; a weak D match, TRBD1 (5 bases). Germline V CDR1 and CDR2: SGHTA, FQGNSA. This CDR3 region has 16 residues. V was trimmed by 3 bases and J by 0 bases, leaving 12 bases between them. CDR3 region: CASSFQGPYSNQPQHF. Here the CDR3 DNA reads TGTGCCAGCAGCTTCCAGGGACCATATAGCAATCAGCCCCAGCATTTT. Based on the CDR3 plus reference TRBV7-2 and TRBJ1-5, the full variable domain is GAGVSQSPSNKVTEKGKDVELRCDPISGHTALYWYRQSLGQGLEFLIYFQGNSAPDKSGLPSDRFSAERTGGSVSTLTIQRTQQEDSAVYLCASSFQGPYSNQPQHFGDGTRLSIL.

Only a few counts were recorded for this clonotype. The chain uses TRBV24-1 and TRBJ2-2; unclear D gene. The CDR3 contains 13 residues. In germline, CDR1 is KGHDR, CDR2 SFDVKD. Between the trimmed V and J ends, which lost 4 bases and 3 bases, there was a span of 5 bases. The CDR3 DNA follows: TGTGCCACCAGTGAGGCTTACACCGGGGAGCTGTTTTTT. This translates into CATSEAYTGELFF.

This sequence joins TRBV15 and TRBJ1-2; D gene uncertain. The germline CDR1 and CDR2 sequences are LNHNV and YYDKDF (reference sequence). Trimming pared 5 bases from V and 4 bases from J, leaving 17 bases between. The CDR3 is 15 residues long. DNA of the CDR3: TGTGCCACCAGCGGAGCGGCACTTCCTCGCTATGGCTACACCTTC. This gives the protein CATSGAALPRYGYTF.

The J gene is TRBJ1-4, the V gene TRBV25-1; a possible D gene is TRBD1 (5 bases). Germline lookup yields CDR1 MGHDK and CDR2 SYGVNS. This CDR3 contains 14 residues. V shed 3 bases and J shed 4 bases, with 9 bases lying between them. The CDR3 loop reads CASSDRTINEKLFF. CDR3 coding DNA: TGTGCCAGCAGTGACCGGACAATTAATGAAAAACTGTTTTTT.

V usage is TRBV28 and J usage is TRBJ2-1; D possibly corresponds to TRBD2 (7 bases). Germline CDR1 reads MDHEN; CDR2 reads SYDVKM. With 4 bases removed from V and 10 bases from J, the gap between germline ends came to 23 bases. There are 16 residues in the CDR3. The CDR3 nucleotides are TGTGCCAGCAGTTACTCCGGGGGAGGGGGTCTCAGAGAGCAGTTCTTC. This translates into CASSYSGGGGLREQFF.

This chain connects TRBV12-3 or TRBV12-4 to TRBJ1-4; D not resolved. V was clipped by 5 bases and J by 6 bases, with 10 bases between them. The CDR3 contains 13 residues. CDR3 coding DNA: TGTGCCAGCAGTCTTCTAGGCGATGAAAAACTGTTTTTT. As protein: CASSLLGDEKLFF.

V is TRBV9 and J is TRBJ2-3; D may correspond to TRBD1 or TRBD2 (6 bases each). V lost 4 bases, J lost 2 bases, and 17 bases lay in between. The CDR3 runs 16 residues. Germline V gene lookup returns CDR1 SGDLS and CDR2 YYNGEE. In DNA form, the CDR3 reads TGTGCCAGCAGCCACCCCCGGTCGGGGGCCACAGATACGCAGTATTTT. This codes for CASSHPRSGATDTQYF.

V and J are TRBV9 and TRBJ2-7; D possibly corresponds to TRBD2 (5 bases). The J call may be in error: the DNA end matches TRBJ2-1 better. Germline V gene data show CDR1 as SGDLS and CDR2 as YYNGEE. The CDR3 has 14 residues. CDR3 DNA: TGTGCCAGCAGCTCCGTAAGGGAGAACAATGAGCAGTTCTTC. It is translated as CASSSVRENNEQFF.